This T cell receptor (beta chain) was sequenced in a study of long-term antiretroviral therapy in people with HIV. Broader study findings: Repertoires with HIV possessed tighter CDR3 length spans than those of controls. Diversity measured after ART increased yet remained under transplant donor controls.

Investigators performed immunoSEQ version v3.0 at survey level. Clones were sequenced by immunoSEQ multiplex PCR, and TCRdb holds only the in-frame ones, with some missing. Among 31,000 or so clones listed, approximately 96% were seen once. This clone is a singleton in its sample. What it binds is not known. Germline V gives CDR1 SNHLY, CDR2 FYNNEI. CDR3 length: 14 amino acids. The V end lost 4 bases, the J end lost 1 base, and 9 bases lay between the germline ends. This chain joins TRBV2 and TRBJ2-3; no firm D call. The receptor was derived from a man under 40 with HIV. The source material was unsorted PBMCs, sampled 6.6 years after starting antiretroviral therapy. This CDR3 reads CASSARSGTDTQYF. In nucleotides, the CDR3 is TGTGCCAGCAGTGCGAGGTCTGGCACAGATACGCAGTATTTT.